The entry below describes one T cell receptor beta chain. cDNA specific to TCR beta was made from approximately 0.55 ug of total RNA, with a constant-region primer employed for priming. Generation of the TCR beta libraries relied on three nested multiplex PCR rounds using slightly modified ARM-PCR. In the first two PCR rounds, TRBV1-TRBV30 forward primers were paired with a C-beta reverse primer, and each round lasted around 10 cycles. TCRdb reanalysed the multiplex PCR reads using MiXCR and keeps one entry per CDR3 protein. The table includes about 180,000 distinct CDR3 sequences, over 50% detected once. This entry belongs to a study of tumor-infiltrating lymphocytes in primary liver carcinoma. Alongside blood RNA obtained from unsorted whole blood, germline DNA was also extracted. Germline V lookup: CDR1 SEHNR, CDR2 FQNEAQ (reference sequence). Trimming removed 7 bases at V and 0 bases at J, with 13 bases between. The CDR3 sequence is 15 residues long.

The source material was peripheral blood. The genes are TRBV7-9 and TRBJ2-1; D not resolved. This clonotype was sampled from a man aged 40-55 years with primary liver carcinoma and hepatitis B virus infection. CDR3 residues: CASIFTGASYNEQFF. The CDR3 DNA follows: TGTGCCAGCATTTTCACTGGTGCCTCCTACAATGAGCAGTTCTTC.